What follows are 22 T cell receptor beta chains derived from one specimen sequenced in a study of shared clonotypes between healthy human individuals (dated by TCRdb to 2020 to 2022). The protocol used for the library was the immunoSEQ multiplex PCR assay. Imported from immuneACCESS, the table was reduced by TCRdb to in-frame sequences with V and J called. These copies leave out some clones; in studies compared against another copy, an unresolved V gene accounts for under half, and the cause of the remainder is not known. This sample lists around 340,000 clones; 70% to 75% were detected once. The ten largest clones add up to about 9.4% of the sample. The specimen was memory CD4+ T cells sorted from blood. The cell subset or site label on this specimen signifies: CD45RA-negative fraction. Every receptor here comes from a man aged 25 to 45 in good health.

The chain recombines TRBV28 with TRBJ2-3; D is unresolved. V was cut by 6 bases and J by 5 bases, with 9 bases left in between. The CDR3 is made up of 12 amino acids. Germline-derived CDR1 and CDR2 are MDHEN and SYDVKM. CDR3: CASSTTIDTQYF. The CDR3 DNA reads TGTGCCAGCAGCACAACTATAGATACGCAGTATTTT.

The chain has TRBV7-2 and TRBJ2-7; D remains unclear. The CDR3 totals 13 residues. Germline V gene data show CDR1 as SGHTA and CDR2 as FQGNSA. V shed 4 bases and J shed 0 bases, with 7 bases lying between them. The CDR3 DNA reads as TGTGCCAGCAGCTCGGAGATCTCCTACGAGCAGTACTTC. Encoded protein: CASSSEISYEQYF.

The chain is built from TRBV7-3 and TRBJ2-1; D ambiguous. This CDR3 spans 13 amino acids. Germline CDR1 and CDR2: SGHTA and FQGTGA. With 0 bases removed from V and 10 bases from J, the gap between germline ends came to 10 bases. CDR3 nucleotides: TGTGCCAGCAGCTTAACGGCGACATCCGAGCAGTTCTTC. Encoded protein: CASSLTATSEQFF.

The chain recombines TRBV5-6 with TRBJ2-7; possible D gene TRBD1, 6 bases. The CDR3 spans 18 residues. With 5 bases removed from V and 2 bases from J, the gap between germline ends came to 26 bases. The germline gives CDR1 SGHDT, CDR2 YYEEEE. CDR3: CASRPGIRKNRVTYEQYF. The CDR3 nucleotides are TGTGCCAGCAGACCGGGGATCCGGAAAAACAGGGTTACCTACGAGCAGTACTTC.

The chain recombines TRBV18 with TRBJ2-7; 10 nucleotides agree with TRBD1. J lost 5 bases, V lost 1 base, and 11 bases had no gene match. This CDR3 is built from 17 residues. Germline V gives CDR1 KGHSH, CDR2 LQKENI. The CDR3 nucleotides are TGTGCCAGCTCACCACGGCTGGGACAGGGGAGAAAGGACGAGCAGTACTTC. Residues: CASSPRLGQGRKDEQYF. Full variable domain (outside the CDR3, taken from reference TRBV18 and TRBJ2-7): NAGVMQNPRHLVRRRGQEARLRCSPMKGHSHVYWYRQLPEEGLKFMVYLQKENIIDESGMPKERFSAEFPKEGPSILRIQQVVRGDSAAYFCASSPRLGQGRKDEQYFGPGTRLTVT.

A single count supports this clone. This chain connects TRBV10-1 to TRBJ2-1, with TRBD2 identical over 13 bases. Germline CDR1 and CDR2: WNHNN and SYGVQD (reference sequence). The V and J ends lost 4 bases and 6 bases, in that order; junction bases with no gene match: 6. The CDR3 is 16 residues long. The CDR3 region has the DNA TGCGCCAGCAGTGTACTAGCGGGAGGGCCGGGCAATGAGCAGTTCTTC. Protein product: CASSVLAGGPGNEQFF.

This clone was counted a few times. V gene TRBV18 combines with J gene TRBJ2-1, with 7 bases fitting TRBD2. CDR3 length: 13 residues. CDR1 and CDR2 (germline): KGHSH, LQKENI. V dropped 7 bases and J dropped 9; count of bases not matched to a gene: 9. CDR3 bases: TGTGCCAGCTGGGCGGGAGTTCTTGCTGAGCAGTTCTTC. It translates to CASWAGVLAEQFF.

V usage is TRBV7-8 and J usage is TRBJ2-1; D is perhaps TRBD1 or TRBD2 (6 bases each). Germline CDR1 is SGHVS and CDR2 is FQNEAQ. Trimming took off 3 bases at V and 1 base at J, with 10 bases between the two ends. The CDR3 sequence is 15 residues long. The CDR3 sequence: CASSFRGGSYNEQFF. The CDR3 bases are TGTGCCAGCAGCTTTAGAGGGGGGTCCTACAATGAGCAGTTCTTC. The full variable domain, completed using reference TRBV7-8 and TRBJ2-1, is GAGVSQSPRYKVAKRGQDVALRCDPISGHVSLFWYQQALGQGPEFLTYFQNEAQLDKSGLPSDRFFAERPEGSVSTLKIQRTQQEDSAVYLCASSFRGGSYNEQFFGPGTRLTVL.

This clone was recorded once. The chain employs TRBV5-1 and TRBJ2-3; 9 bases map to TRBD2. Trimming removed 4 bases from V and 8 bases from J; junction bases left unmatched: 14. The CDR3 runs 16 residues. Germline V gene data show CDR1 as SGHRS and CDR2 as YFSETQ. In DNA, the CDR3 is TGCGCCAGCAGCGTGGGACTAGCCCTTGGTGGTGGTACGCAGTATTTT. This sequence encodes CASSVGLALGGGTQYF.

CDR3 DNA sequence: TGTGCCAGCAGCCAAGCCACTAGCGGGGTTACAGATACGCAGTATTTT. It encodes CASSQATSGVTDTQYF. The rearrangement links TRBV27 to TRBJ2-3; 10 bases line up with TRBD2. CDR3 length equals 16 residues. Germline loops: CDR1 MNHEY, CDR2 SMNVEV (reference sequence). J was trimmed by 3 bases and V by 6 bases; bases with no gene match: 9.

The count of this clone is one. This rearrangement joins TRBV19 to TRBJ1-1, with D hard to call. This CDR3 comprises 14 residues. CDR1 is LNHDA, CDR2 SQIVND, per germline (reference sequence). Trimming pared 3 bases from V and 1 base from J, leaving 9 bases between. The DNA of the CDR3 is TGTGCCAGTAGTATTCGTAGGGCGAACACTGAAGCTTTCTTT. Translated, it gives CASSIRRANTEAFF.

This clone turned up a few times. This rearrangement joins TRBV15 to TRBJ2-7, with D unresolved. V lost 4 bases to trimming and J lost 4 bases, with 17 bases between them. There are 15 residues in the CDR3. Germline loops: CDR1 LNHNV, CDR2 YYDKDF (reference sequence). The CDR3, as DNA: TGTGCCACCAGCAATCAAAGAGTGAGTGGGTACGAGCAGTACTTC. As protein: CATSNQRVSGYEQYF.

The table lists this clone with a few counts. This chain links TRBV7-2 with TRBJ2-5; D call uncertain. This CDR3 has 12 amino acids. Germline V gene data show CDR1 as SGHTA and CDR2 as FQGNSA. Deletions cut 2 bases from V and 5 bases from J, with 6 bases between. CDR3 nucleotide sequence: TGTGCCAGCAGCTTAATCGGTGAGACCCAGTACTTC. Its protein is CASSLIGETQYF. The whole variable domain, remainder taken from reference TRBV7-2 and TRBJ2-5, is GAGVSQSPSNKVTEKGKDVELRCDPISGHTALYWYRQSLGQGLEFLIYFQGNSAPDKSGLPSDRFSAERTGGSVSTLTIQRTQQEDSAVYLCASSLIGETQYFGPGTRLLVL.

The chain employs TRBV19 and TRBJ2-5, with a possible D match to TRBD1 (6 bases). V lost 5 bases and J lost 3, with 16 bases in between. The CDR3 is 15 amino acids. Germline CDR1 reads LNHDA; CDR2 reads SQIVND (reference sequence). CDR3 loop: CASSPYLDREETQYF. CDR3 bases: TGTGCCAGTAGTCCATACCTGGACAGAGAAGAGACCCAGTACTTC.

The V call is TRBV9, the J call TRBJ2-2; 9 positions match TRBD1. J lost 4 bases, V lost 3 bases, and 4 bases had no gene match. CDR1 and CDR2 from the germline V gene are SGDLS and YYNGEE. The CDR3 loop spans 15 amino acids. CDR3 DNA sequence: TGTGCCAGCAGCGCCGGGACAGGGACCACCGGGGAGCTGTTTTTT. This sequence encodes CASSAGTGTTGELFF.

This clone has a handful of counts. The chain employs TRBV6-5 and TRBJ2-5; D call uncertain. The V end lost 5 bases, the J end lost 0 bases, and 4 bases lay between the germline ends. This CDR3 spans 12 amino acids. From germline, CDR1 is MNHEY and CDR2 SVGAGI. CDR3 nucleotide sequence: TGTGCCAGCAGTCGGAACCAAGAGACCCAGTACTTC. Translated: CASSRNQETQYF.

Here the CDR3 DNA reads TGTGCCATCAGTGTGGGACAGGGCTACGAGCAGTACTTC. It specifies CAISVGQGYEQYF. The chain couples TRBV10-3 to TRBJ2-7; 9 nucleotides align to TRBD1. Germline V gene lookup returns CDR1 ENHRY and CDR2 SYGVKD. Losses at the gene ends were 4 bases for V and 3 bases for J; bases not matched to a gene: 1. This CDR3 contains 13 residues.

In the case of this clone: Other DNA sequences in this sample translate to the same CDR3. This CDR3 reads CASSLGHRGYTF. The CDR3 nucleotides read TGTGCCAGCAGCTTAGGACACCGTGGCTACACCTTC. The rearrangement uses TRBV5-8 and TRBJ1-2, with D maybe TRBD1 (5 bases). CDR3 length equals 12 residues. V gave up 2 bases and J gave up 7 bases, with 9 bases separating them. Germline V gene sequence: CDR1 SGHTS, CDR2 YDEGEE.

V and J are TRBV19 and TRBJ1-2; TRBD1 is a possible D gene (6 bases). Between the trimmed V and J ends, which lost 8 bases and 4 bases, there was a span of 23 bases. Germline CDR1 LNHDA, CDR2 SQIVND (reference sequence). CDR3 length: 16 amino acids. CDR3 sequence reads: CASLERGGRAGYGYTF. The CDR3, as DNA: TGTGCCAGTCTGGAACGCGGGGGCCGCGCTGGCTATGGCTACACCTTC.

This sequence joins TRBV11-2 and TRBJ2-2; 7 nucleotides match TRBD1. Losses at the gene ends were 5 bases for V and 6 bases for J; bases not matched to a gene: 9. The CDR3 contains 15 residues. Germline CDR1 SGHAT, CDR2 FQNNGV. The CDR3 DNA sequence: TGTGCCAGCAGCCCCAGGGGGTCCCTCGCCGGGGAGCTGTTTTTT. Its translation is CASSPRGSLAGELFF.

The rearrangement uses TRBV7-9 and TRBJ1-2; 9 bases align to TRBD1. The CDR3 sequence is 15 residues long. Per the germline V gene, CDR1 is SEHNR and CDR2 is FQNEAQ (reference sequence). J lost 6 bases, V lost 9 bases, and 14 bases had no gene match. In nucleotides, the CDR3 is TGTGCCAGAGGGTACCCGGGACAGGGAATGGATGGCTACACCTTC. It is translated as CARGYPGQGMDGYTF. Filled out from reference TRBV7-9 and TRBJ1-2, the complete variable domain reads DTGVSQNPRHKITKRGQNVTFRCDPISEHNRLYWYRQTLGQGPEFLTYFQNEAQLEKSRLLSDRFSAERPKGSFSTLEIQRTEQGDSAMYLCARGYPGQGMDGYTFGSGTRLTVV.

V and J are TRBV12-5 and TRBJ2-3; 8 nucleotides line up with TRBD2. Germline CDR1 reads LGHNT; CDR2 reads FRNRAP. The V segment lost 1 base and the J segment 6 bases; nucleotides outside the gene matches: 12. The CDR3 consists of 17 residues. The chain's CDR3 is CASGLARGAGEGDTQYF. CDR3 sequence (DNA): TGTGCTAGTGGTTTGGCCCGAGGAGCGGGAGAGGGGGATACGCAGTATTTT.